Sequencing of this T cell receptor beta chain was carried out in a study of molecular identifiers for immune sequencing clone quantification (dated by TCRdb to the late 2010s). In the study overall: In a replicate experiment, RNA from around 20,000 or 100,000 naive CD8 T cells was split into five aliquots, four of which were sequenced. This methods study benchmarked molecular-identifier clustering-based TCR repertoire sequencing (MIDCIRS) and TCR RNA copy counting, using CD8 T cells to do so. On the study overall, not on this receptor specifically: In CMV-specific effector cells, over 98% of molecules were held by clones above 20 RNA copies, whereas under 1% of molecules were held by such clones in naive cells. Highly expanded clone sizes could be underestimated because identical TCR molecules may share a barcode. Even against a background of about a million naive CD8 T cells, spiked-in Jurkat TCR RNA amounting to a single cell's worth was reported to be detectable. Modeling gave around 3 recovered TCR RNA copies per cell versus around 10 by digital PCR, implying approximately 30% capture efficiency. When barcode sub-clustering was not used, chimeric consensus sequences inflated TCR diversity, with chimeras reaching as high as 47%. Naive libraries contained spiked-in Jurkat TCR RNA (10 copies' worth), which is not part of the donor repertoire.

Libraries of naive CD8 T cells were generated from roughly 21,000 to 960,000 sorted cells, with 10%, 30% or 50% of the purified RNA used. Naive CD8 T cells were FACS-sorted as CD8+CD4-CCR7+CD45RA+ on a BD FACSAria II into RLT Plus buffer. To test detection sensitivity, Jurkat RNA equivalent to under 12 TCR copies was spiked into samples of about 19,000-1,100,000 naive CD8 T cells. CD8 T cells were enriched using RosetteSep CD8+ T Cell Enrichment Cocktail and Ficoll-Paque, and the enriched cells then underwent ACK red cell lysis. This clonotype came up many times. Its binding antigen is unknown. No per-base quality is available; no much larger clone lies one base away. Receptors were amplified or captured by PCR. Instrument used: NextSeq 500. Bulk TCR libraries were generated as previously described, with the TCR primers listed in Table S5 used. Total RNA was purified with the Qiagen AllPrep DNA/RNA kit. Before any analysis, reads coming from multiple sequencing runs of the same library were combined into one pool. Turning to the authors' computational methods: Only reads with exact TCR constant sequence were kept, trimmed to 150 nt, and grouped by their 12-nt molecular barcodes. Within each barcode group, reads were sub-clustered at a 15% Levenshtein threshold, and quality-weighted consensus sequences were built per RNA molecule. Non-functional sequences were removed, as were lower-count sequences one edit away from another. Based on a fit of two negative binomial distributions, barcode sub-clusters having less than 20% of the maximum read count were discarded. Using fastp trimming at Q25 and MiXCR clonotype assembly, TCRdb reanalyzed the public sequencing data and kept in-frame beta chains. A single entry per CDR3 protein holds the most common genes and DNA from its merged rows. The V and J calls, along with clone size, are taken from TCRdb and not from the paper's own processing. This sample is represented by over 85,000 distinct CDR3 sequences; approximately 25% of them were singletons. The ten biggest clones cover approximately 0.78% of the sample.

The CDR3 measures 17 amino acids from cysteine to phenylalanine. This entry keeps only the CDR3 DNA: 51 bases, framed from base 1. The junction carries 13 bases between V and J, which are trimmed by 2 bases and 0 bases respectively. From the germline V gene, CDR1 is SGHTA and CDR2 is FQGNSA. This receptor was identified in a human donor in good health. Some libraries in this study had Jurkat cell RNA spiked in. Recombination connected TRBV7-2 to TRBJ2-2; the D segment cannot be called with confidence. The specimen sequenced was naive CD8+ T cells from blood, with Jurkat cell RNA spiked in. The sample's cell subset or site, from its label and the paper: FACS-sorted CD8+CD4-CCR7+CD45RA+ naive T cells. DNA sequence: TGTGCCAGCAGCTTAAAGGAAGGCGGACCGAACACCGGGGAGCTGTTTTTT. This translates into CASSLKEGGPNTGELFF.